The clone carrying this TCR beta chain was counted a few times. Antigen unknown. The germline V gene encodes CDR1 MNHNS and CDR2 SASEGT. This CDR3 is 14 amino acids long. Trimming cost V 2 bases and J 11 bases, with 18 bases left between them. The data were obtained in a study of blood T cells in healthy people across ages. Whole-study findings and limits: The lack of PBMC sorting stopped any conclusive naive versus antigen-experienced comparison. Higher naive T cell percentage went strongly together with higher TCR beta diversity.

A sample-barcoded 5' primer and a J-beta primer mix were used in a second PCR of about 6 to 12 cycles. Each TCR beta cDNA got a 12-nucleotide random molecular identifier. TCRdb re-called the 5' RACE reads through MiXCR, storing one row per CDR3 protein. Among over a million distinct CDR3 sequences listed, 20% to 25% were seen once. These data were also filed under a second study, of T cells of mothers and their children. That paper adds: The study sampled a few healthy Caucasian mothers and their six children.

This TCR derives from a girl aged 2 to 10 in good health. The specimen sequenced was blood. The chain links TRBV6-1 to TRBJ2-5; D possibly matches TRBD1 or TRBD2 (5 bases each). The CDR3 protein is CASSETDRGVAQYF. CDR3 DNA sequence: TGTGCCAGCAGTGAAACGGACCGGGGCGTCGCTCAGTACTTC.